The clone carrying this TCR beta chain was seen only a few times. Its antigen is unknown. The entry originates in a study of cytomegalovirus exposure and HLA in healthy donors. Study-wide results and limits: Earlier findings revealed that most TCR beta V segments proved productive either about 87% or about 30% of the time. Reports indicated that the classifier achieved high specificity and sensitivity in diagnosing cytomegalovirus status. In vitro data verified three CMV-associated chains as specific for CMV antigens.

Per the germline V gene, CDR1 is KGHSH and CDR2 is LQKENI. The CDR3 spans 14 residues. V shed 6 bases and J shed 2 bases, with 13 bases lying between them. Vbeta (60) and Jbeta (13) primers were used in the PCR. TCRdb keeps only in-frame clones here, not all; method: immunoSEQ multiplex PCR. In the table there are about 130,000 clones, around three quarters of which are singletons. The clonotype originates from a man younger than 35 in good health and CMV-seronegative. The chain is built from TRBV18 and TRBJ1-2; a possible D gene is TRBD1 (6 bases). The sample was PBMCs. CDR3 bases: TGTGCCAGCTCTCGTAACAGGGAGAACTATGGCTACACCTTC. Protein product: CASSRNRENYGYTF.